The sequence of this T cell receptor (beta chain) was determined in a study of cytomegalovirus exposure and HLA in healthy donors. Study-level points and caveats: A later analysis found most CMV-associated TCR beta chains apparently HLA-restricted. An analysis that was carried out later associated 15,000 to 20,000 TCR beta sequences with HLA alleles at 0.05 false discovery rate. Researchers reportedly found TCR beta sequences accurately predicted most subjects' HLA-A and HLA-B alleles.

The study ran its PCR with 60 Vbeta and 13 Jbeta primers. TCRdb's table, derived via immunoSEQ multiplex PCR, lists solely in-frame clones and lacks some. The table lists approximately 130,000 clones, more than 65% of them singletons. This clone has only a few counts. Its antigen is unknown. The germline V gene has CDR1 MGHRA and CDR2 YSYEKL. V gave up 3 bases and J gave up 3 bases; unmatched junction bases: 10. CDR3 length: 16 residues. This chain connects TRBV4-1 to TRBJ2-5; TRBD2 agrees at 7 bases. The sequence derives from a man aged 18-30 years in good health and CMV-seropositive. The specimen was PBMCs. Here the CDR3 reads CASSQREAGPEETQYF. CDR3 DNA: TGCGCCAGCAGCCAGAGGGAAGCGGGGCCTGAAGAGACCCAGTACTTC.